The source of this T cell receptor (beta chain) is a study of OX40 agonist ivuxolimab in advanced cancers. Describing the broader study: Ivuxolimab was a fully human IgG2 agonistic monoclonal antibody targeting the costimulatory receptor OX40 (CD134). Intravenous ivuxolimab was administered to patients every 2 weeks at six dose levels: 0.01, 0.1, 0.3, 1.5, 3 and 10 mg/kg. Of the roughly 50 dose-escalation patients, hepatocellular carcinoma was present in approximately 20, melanoma in some 15, renal cell carcinoma in 9 and head and neck cancer in 9. A male proportion of approximately 83% and a mean age of roughly 55 years, ranging from roughly 23 to 79, were recorded for the dose-escalation cohort. Patients were allowed to have had prior anti-PD-1, anti-PD-L1 or anti-CTLA-4 therapy, and approximately 40% of the dose-escalation patients had previously received checkpoint inhibitors. Partial responses occurred in three dose-escalation patients, of whom one had hepatocellular carcinoma and two had cutaneous melanoma. Peripheral TCRbeta sequencing aimed to test whether ivuxolimab altered TCR sequence diversity and caused clonal T-cell expansion. The paper reports the monotherapy dose-escalation portion (N = 52 patients) of the phase I ivuxolimab trial. The full study reports these points: In the 0.1-3.0 mg/kg groups, partial responders were among the patients with the lowest normalized peripheral clonal expansion, particularly in CD8+ T cells. Clonal expansion of both CD4+ and CD8+ blood T cells was observed from baseline to week 6 at doses 0.1 to 3.0 mg/kg. Low levels of normalized T-cell clonal expansion were also shown by some nonresponding patients. The antigen specificity of the peripheral T cells that underwent clonal expansion was not determined. After ivuxolimab, more expanded clones were found on average in CD8+ T cells than in CD4+ T cells.

Genomic DNA was isolated from the sorted cells so that the TCRbeta CDR3 region could be sequenced. TCRbeta CDR3 regions were sequenced using the immunoSEQ Assay. This immuneACCESS table, as held by TCRdb, lists in-frame sequences with V and J called but not all clones. Of the missing ones, under half trace to an unresolved V gene in checked studies; the others have no known cause. The sample table shows tens of thousands of clones, and about 85% are seen once. Around 15% of the sample belongs to the ten largest clones. As for this clone: The clone's antigen remains unknown. Nothing much larger sits one base from this clone, and base qualities are not available.

The CDR3 starts with the cysteine, ends with the phenylalanine, and has 13 residues. The only DNA kept is the CDR3, 39 bases in frame from the first base. Relative to germline, V is 4 bases shorter and J is 8 bases shorter, with 15 bases between their ends. The CDR1 and CDR2 encoded by the germline V gene (reference sequence) are SGHNT and YYREEE. The trial excluded patients who had a history of autoimmune disease or were on systemic immunosuppression. Peripheral blood for TCR sequencing was collected from all dose cohorts at baseline, on cycle 4 day 1, and on cycle 7 day 1. Samples were obtained from an open-label, multicenter, first-in-human phase I dose-escalation trial of ivuxolimab. Adults with locally advanced or metastatic head and neck squamous cell, hepatocellular, melanoma or renal cell carcinoma were enrolled in the trial. Before TCR sequencing, CD4+ T cells and CD8+ T cells were sorted from peripheral blood as separate populations.

The sequencing here drew on CD4+ or CD8+ T cells sorted from blood, taken in a trial of the OX40 agonist ivuxolimab. The chain joins TRBV5-4 to TRBJ1-2; TRBD1 could be the D gene, as 5 bases match. The receptor's source is an adult with an advanced solid tumor such as melanoma, head and neck, liver or kidney cancer. The CDR3 reads as follows: CASSQDSGSGYTF. The sequence in DNA is TGTGCCAGCAGCCAAGACTCAGGGAGCGGCTACACCTTC.